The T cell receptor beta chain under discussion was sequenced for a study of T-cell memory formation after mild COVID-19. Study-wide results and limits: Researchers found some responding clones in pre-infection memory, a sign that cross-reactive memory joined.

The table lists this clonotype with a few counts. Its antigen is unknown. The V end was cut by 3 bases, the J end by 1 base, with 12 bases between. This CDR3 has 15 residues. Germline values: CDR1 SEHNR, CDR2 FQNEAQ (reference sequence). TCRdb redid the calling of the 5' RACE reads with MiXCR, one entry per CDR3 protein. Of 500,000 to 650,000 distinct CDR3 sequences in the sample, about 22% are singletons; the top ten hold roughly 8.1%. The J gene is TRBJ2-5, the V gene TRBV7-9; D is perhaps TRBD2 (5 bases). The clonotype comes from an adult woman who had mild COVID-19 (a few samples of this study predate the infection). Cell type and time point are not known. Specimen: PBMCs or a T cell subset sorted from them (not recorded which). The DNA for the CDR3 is TGTGCCAGCAGCTTTTCGAGGGTGGTCCAAGAGACCCAGTACTTC. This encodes CASSFSRVVQETQYF.